The present entry profiles one T cell receptor beta chain with its context. Its antigen is still unknown. Base qualities are not at hand, and no much larger clone is one base apart. These data come from a study of T cell responses to AZD1222 COVID-19 vaccine (dated by TCRdb to the early 2020s). In the study overall: A total of approximately 240 trial participants underwent TCR sequencing, of whom about 210 received two doses of AZD1222 and about 25 received two doses of the MenACWY control vaccine. Trial participants were enrolled by age into subgroups of 18-55, 56-69 and 70-plus years, and around 150, 29 and 61 TCR-sequenced participants, respectively, were included in these subgroups. Broader findings and caveats from the paper: After two AZD1222 doses, spike-specific TCR breadth and depth were significantly higher than at day 0 and than in MenACWY recipients. The 56-69-year group was small, and its depth increase did not reach significance, likely because of low power. Because no day 14 peak-response samples were available, the repertoires could be characterized only after the peak T cell response. Conclusions about previously exposed vaccinees were limited because only a handful of AZD1222 recipients were SARS-CoV-2 seropositive at baseline. Vaccine-associated CD4 TCRs spanned the whole spike protein, with dominant responses in regions 160-218 and 743-854. Epitopes outside the regions mutated in the B.1.351 and B.1.1.7 variants were reportedly recognized by nearly half of the unique spike-specific TCRs. Participants were mostly white British, with more females than males. The authors suggested clonal diversity may have been underestimated.

The label giving this sample's time point can be read as: about 28 days (+/-7) after the second vaccine dose. AZD1222 recipients given second doses at about 4 weeks or at about 12 weeks were pooled, since spike-specific TCR depth and breadth were not found to differ between the two schedules. Vaccinee samples were obtained from the UK trials COV001 and COV002, which included a single-blind randomized controlled phase 2/3 trial of AZD1222 (ChAdOx1 nCoV-19) in healthy adults. Trial participant PBMC samples were collected at day 0 and day 28 after the second dose for TCRbeta chain sequencing. The CDR3 runs 14 amino acids, cysteine and phenylalanine included. This entry keeps only the CDR3 DNA: 42 bases, framed from base 1. The V end loses 2 bases and the J end loses 3 bases, and a stretch of 10 bases separates them. CDR1 and CDR2, per the germline V gene, are MNHEY and SVGAGI. The CDR3 regions of human TCRbeta chains were analyzed by immunosequencing. Per the original workflow: TCRs in the repertoires were compared against a reference library of SARS-CoV-2-specific TCRs that had been generated with the MIRA antigen-specificity platform. Breadth was defined as the fraction of unique TCRs that were SARS-CoV-2-associated. Depth was defined as the fraction of total T cells that were SARS-CoV-2-associated. Using the MIRA data, every spike-specific TCR was mapped to the spike region that the TCR reacted to and assigned to either a CD4 or a CD8 class. Log10-transformed breadth and depth values were compared by one-way ANOVA with Sidak's multiple comparisons tests. TCRdb provides this immuneACCESS table in a form limited to in-frame rearrangements. Some clones are lacking; in checked studies, under half of them reflect an unresolved V gene, and why the rest are absent is not known. The D gene and trimming were derived from the DNA, and the V and J assignments and clone size from that table. In this sample the table shows about 180,000 clones, about 93% of which occur a single time. Roughly 1.9% of the sample goes to the ten largest clones.

The TCR sequence derives from an adult who received the AZD1222 COVID-19 vaccine. Sequenced material: peripheral blood, taken 28 days after the second AZD1222 dose. This receptor chain uses TRBV6-5 and TRBJ1-1; the best D guess is TRBD1, with 6 bases matching. The bases read TGTGCCAGCAGTTACGGGGGGCTGGACACTGAAGCTTTCTTT. This encodes CASSYGGLDTEAFF.